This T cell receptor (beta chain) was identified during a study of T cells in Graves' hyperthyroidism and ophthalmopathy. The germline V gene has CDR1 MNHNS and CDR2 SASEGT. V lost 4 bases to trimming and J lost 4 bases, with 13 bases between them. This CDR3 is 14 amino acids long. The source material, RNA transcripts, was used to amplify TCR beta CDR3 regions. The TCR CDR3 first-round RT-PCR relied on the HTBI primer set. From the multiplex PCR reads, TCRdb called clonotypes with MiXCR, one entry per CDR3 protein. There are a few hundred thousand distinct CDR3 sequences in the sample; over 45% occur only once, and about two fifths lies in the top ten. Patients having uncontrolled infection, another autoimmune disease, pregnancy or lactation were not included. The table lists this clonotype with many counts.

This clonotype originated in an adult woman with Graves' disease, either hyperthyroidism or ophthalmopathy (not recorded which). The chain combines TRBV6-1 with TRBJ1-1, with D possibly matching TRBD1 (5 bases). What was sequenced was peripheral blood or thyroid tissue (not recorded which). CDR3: CASSGGPTPTEAFF. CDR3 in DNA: TGTGCCAGCAGTGGGGGACCTACCCCCACTGAAGCTTTCTTT.